These 27 T cell receptor beta chains came from one sample sequenced in a study of patients and donors after allogeneic stem cell transplantation. TCRdb used MiXCR to reprocess the RT-PCR reads, holding one entry per CDR3 protein. The table records roughly 230,000 distinct CDR3 sequences, about 14% of them present only once. The sequencing sample was made of blood, either unsorted or a sorted T cell fraction (not recorded which). All receptors derive from a human donor who was either an allogeneic HSCT recipient or a stem cell or donor lymphocyte infusion donor (not recorded which). It is not recorded whose cells these are; they may come from a transplant donor.

This chain connects TRBV20-1 to TRBJ2-1; 11 bases line up with TRBD2. V lost 4 bases to trimming and J lost 1 base; unmatched junction nucleotides: 3. In germline, CDR1 is DFQATT, CDR2 SNEGSKA (reference sequence). The CDR3 runs 15 residues. This CDR3 is CSATLAGGSYNEQFF. CDR3 sequence (DNA): TGCAGTGCTACCTTAGCGGGAGGGTCCTACAATGAGCAGTTCTTC.

This clonotype was found many times. The CDR3 here is CASSLDLGRNQPQHF. The CDR3 bases are TGTGCCAGCAGCTTGGACTTGGGGCGCAATCAGCCCCAGCATTTT. The chain employs TRBV7-2 and TRBJ1-5, with D perhaps matching TRBD1 (5 bases). The CDR3 is 15 amino acids. Germline-derived CDR1 and CDR2 are SGHTA and FQGNSA. Trimming shortened V by 3 bases and J by 2 bases, and 11 bases separated the two germline ends.

The V and J genes are TRBV6-5 and TRBJ2-5; perhaps D is TRBD1 or TRBD2 (5 bases each). Germline values: CDR1 MNHEY, CDR2 SVGAGI. The CDR3 contains 14 residues. V was shortened by 4 bases and J by 2 bases, with 11 bases between the two germline ends. In nucleotides, the CDR3 is TGTGCCAGCAGTTCTCCGGGACGGCAAGAGACCCAGTACTTC. Its translation is CASSSPGRQETQYF.

This clonotype has just a few counts. The V and J genes are TRBV13 and TRBJ2-1; D could derive from TRBD1 or TRBD2 (6 bases each). Germline lookup yields CDR1 PRHDT and CDR2 FYEKMQ (reference sequence). V was trimmed by 4 bases and J by 3 bases, leaving 19 bases between them. This CDR3 is built from 17 residues. The CDR3 nucleotides are TGTGCCAGCAGCTCTTCAGGGGACTGGACCCTCTACAATGAGCAGTTCTTC. The encoded protein is CASSSSGDWTLYNEQFF.

This clonotype has just a few counts. This chain connects TRBV10-3 to TRBJ1-1, with TRBD1 matching 9 bases. This CDR3 region has 18 residues. CDR1 ENHRY and CDR2 SYGVKD come from the germline V gene. The V segment lost 4 bases and the J segment 1 base; nucleotides outside the gene matches: 13. This chain's CDR3 is CAISGAPGQGRSNTEAFF. CDR3 sequence (DNA): TGTGCCATCAGTGGTGCCCCGGGACAGGGACGGTCGAACACTGAAGCTTTCTTT.

This clonotype was observed a few times. The rearrangement joins TRBV20-1 to TRBJ1-5; no definite D call. The CDR3 is 15 amino acids. Germline CDR1 and CDR2: DFQATT and SNEGSKA (reference sequence). Trimming stripped 3 bases from V and 9 bases from J, with 21 bases between. CDR3 coding DNA: TGCAGTGCTAGCTCTCCTGGAGCTACGGCCTCGCCCCAGCATTTT. Its protein is CSASSPGATASPQHF.

This clonotype was observed at least ten times. This chain connects TRBV7-3 to TRBJ2-1; TRBD2 matches at 10 bases. Germline lookup yields CDR1 SGHTA and CDR2 FQGTGA. This CDR3 spans 16 amino acids. V dropped 6 bases and J dropped 1; count of bases not matched to a gene: 6. The CDR3 DNA reads TGTGCCAGCAGTCCTAGCGGGAGCAAATCCTACAATGAGCAGTTCTTC. Protein product: CASSPSGSKSYNEQFF. The variable domain in full, completed from reference TRBV7-3 and TRBJ2-1, reads GAGVSQTPSNKVTEKGKYVELRCDPISGHTALYWYRQSLGQGPEFLIYFQGTGAADDSGLPNDRFFAVRPEGSVSTLKIQRTERGDSAVYLCASSPSGSKSYNEQFFGPGTRLTVL.

This clonotype was counted between two and nine times. DNA of the CDR3: TGTGCCAGTAGTATCCCTCGAGAGCAGGGGGCACGCGAGCAGTTCTTC. Protein sequence: CASSIPREQGAREQFF. The chain couples TRBV19 to TRBJ2-1, with 8 bases identical to TRBD1. The CDR3 covers 16 residues. Trimming removed 3 bases from V and 10 bases from J; junction bases left unmatched: 14. In germline, CDR1 is LNHDA, CDR2 SQIVND (reference sequence).

This clonotype was recorded many times. The chain carries TRBV3-1 and TRBJ2-2, with 11 bases identical to TRBD1. The CDR3 has 14 residues. From germline, CDR1 is LGHDT and CDR2 YNNKEL (reference sequence). Trimming at V came to 6 bases and at J to 4 bases, leaving 1 base not matched to a gene. CDR3 sequence: CASRDRGLTGELFF. CDR3 DNA sequence: TGTGCCAGCAGGGACAGGGGGCTCACCGGGGAGCTGTTTTTT.

The chain uses TRBV12-3 or TRBV12-4 and TRBJ2-7, with TRBD1 matching 7 bases. V lost 3 bases and J lost 6; bases outside the gene matches: 26. This CDR3 is 20 amino acids long. This CDR3 is CASSLLEFTGTANSWGEQYF. The CDR3, as DNA: TGTGCCAGCAGTTTGCTAGAATTCACCGGGACAGCCAACTCCTGGGGCGAGCAGTACTTC.

This clonotype was seen more than once but under ten times. The V and J genes are TRBV12-3 or TRBV12-4 and TRBJ1-2; TRBD1 aligns across 8 bases. The V and J ends lost 5 bases and 3 bases, in that order; junction bases with no gene match: 17. This CDR3 comprises 18 residues. The CDR3: CASSPISLFGQGDYGYTF. In DNA, the CDR3 is TGTGCCAGCAGTCCTATCAGCCTGTTCGGACAGGGCGACTATGGCTACACCTTC.

The chain carries TRBV7-6 and TRBJ2-1, with D possibly being TRBD2 (6 bases). CDR1 and CDR2 (germline): SGHVS, FNYEAQ. The length of the CDR3 is 12 residues. The V and J ends lost 1 base and 8 bases respectively, with 6 bases between them. CDR3 DNA: TGTGCCAGCAGCTTAGGGGACTATGAGCAGTTCTTC. Amino acids: CASSLGDYEQFF. Filled out from reference TRBV7-6 and TRBJ2-1, the complete variable domain reads GAGVSQSPRYKVTKRGQDVALRCDPISGHVSLYWYRQALGQGPEFLTYFNYEAQQDKSGLPNDRFSAERPEGSISTLTIQRTEQRDSAMYRCASSLGDYEQFFGPGTRLTVL.

This clonotype was detected ten times or more. The J gene is TRBJ1-2, the V gene TRBV29-1, with 7 positions matching TRBD1. Germline V gene lookup returns CDR1 SQVTM and CDR2 ANQGSEA. V gave up 4 bases and J gave up 4 bases; unmatched junction bases: 9. The CDR3 extends over 14 amino acids. The CDR3 loop is CSVVGRGRGYGYTF. CDR3 bases: TGCAGCGTTGTAGGTAGGGGGCGAGGCTATGGCTACACCTTC.

The V gene is TRBV2, the J gene TRBJ2-3; D may be TRBD1 or TRBD2 (6 bases each). There are 16 residues in the CDR3. V shed 6 bases and J shed 3 bases, with 19 bases lying between them. Germline V gene sequence: CDR1 SNHLY, CDR2 FYNNEI. The chain's CDR3 is CASSQETGGGTDTQYF. CDR3 DNA sequence: TGTGCCAGCAGCCAAGAGACAGGCGGAGGGACAGATACGCAGTATTTT.

This clonotype was observed many times. The CDR3 bases are TGTGCCTGGAAGGAGGGTTCCTACGTCACAACCGGGGAGCTGTTTTTT. As protein: CAWKEGSYVTTGELFF. The genes are TRBV30 and TRBJ2-2; a weak D match, TRBD2 (6 bases). The CDR3 length is 16 residues. Trimming took 4 bases from V and 5 from J, leaving 20 bases between them. Germline-derived CDR1 and CDR2 are GTSNPN and SVGIG (reference sequence). The full variable domain, in which reference TRBV30 and TRBJ2-2 provide the parts outside the CDR3, is SQTIHQWPATLVQPVGSPLSLECTVEGTSNPNLYWYRQAAGRGLQLLFYSVGIGQISSEVPQNLSASRPQDRQFILSSKKLLLSDSGFYLCAWKEGSYVTTGELFFGEGSRLTVL.

In this sample, this clonotype turned up a few times. J is TRBJ2-1 and V is TRBV6-1, with 12 bases lining up with TRBD1. Germline V gives CDR1 MNHNS, CDR2 SASEGT. Unmatched junction bases numbered 11, after V lost 6 bases and J lost 8 bases. This CDR3 region has 16 residues. The CDR3 DNA reads TGTGCCAGCAGCCCCCCCACCGGGACAGGGGGCTATGAGCAGTTCTTC. Translating gives CASSPPTGTGGYEQFF.

The rearrangement joins TRBV27 to TRBJ1-1; D is unresolved. With 2 bases removed from V and 2 bases from J, the gap between germline ends came to 21 bases. CDR3 length: 18 residues. The V gene's germline CDR1 is MNHEY and CDR2 SMNVEV (reference sequence). This CDR3 is CASSLGSAAITFNTEAFF. The CDR3, as DNA: TGTGCCAGCAGTTTAGGGTCGGCAGCAATCACCTTTAACACTGAAGCTTTCTTT.

V and J are TRBV15 and TRBJ2-1; 14 bases map to TRBD2. The CDR3 runs to 16 residues. Germline loops: CDR1 LNHNV, CDR2 YYDKDF (reference sequence). Losses at the gene ends were 5 bases for V and 9 bases for J; bases not matched to a gene: 9. The CDR3: CATSVRLAGGGGEQFF. In nucleotides, the CDR3 is TGTGCCACCAGCGTACGACTAGCGGGGGGGGGAGGTGAGCAGTTCTTC.

A single count supports this clonotype. The rearrangement uses TRBV5-1 and TRBJ2-1; 10 nucleotides align to TRBD2. V shed 7 bases, J shed 0 bases, and the junction held 10 bases outside the gene matches. This CDR3 region has 17 residues. Germline V gene data show CDR1 as SGHRS and CDR2 as YFSETQ. CDR3 in DNA: TGCGCCAGCGGCGTTAGCGGGAGGTCTTACTCCTACAATGAGCAGTTCTTC. Translating it yields CASGVSGRSYSYNEQFF. Supplemented by reference TRBV5-1 and TRBJ2-1, the full variable domain reads KAGVTQTPRYLIKTRGQQVTLSCSPISGHRSVSWYQQTPGQGLQFLFEYFSETQRNKGNFPGRFSGRQFSNSRSEMNVSTLELGDSALYLCASGVSGRSYSYNEQFFGPGTRLTVL.

This clonotype occurred a few times. The chain uses TRBV30 and TRBJ2-1; D may be TRBD1 (8 bases). Trimming took 4 bases from V and 0 from J, leaving 13 bases between them. Germline CDR1 reads GTSNPN; CDR2 reads SVGIG (reference sequence). This CDR3 spans 15 amino acids. The CDR3 nucleotides are TGTGCCTGGATGGGGGGGACAGGCTCCTACAATGAGCAGTTCTTC. Amino acid sequence: CAWMGGTGSYNEQFF.

Many counts were recorded for this clonotype. This chain uses TRBV6-1 with TRBJ1-2; no reliable D call. The length of the CDR3 is 16 residues. Germline V CDR1 and CDR2: MNHNS, SASEGT. V was clipped by 6 bases and J by 8 bases, with 25 bases between them. The CDR3 loop reads CASRPRSVASSRGYTF. As DNA, the CDR3 is TGTGCCAGCAGGCCCCGTTCGGTAGCCTCCTCTCGGGGCTACACCTTC.

This clonotype was seen more than once but under ten times. This chain joins TRBV6-5 and TRBJ2-3; 8 nucleotides agree with TRBD2. The V gene's germline CDR1 is MNHEY and CDR2 SVGAGI. This CDR3 has 15 amino acids. J gave up 1 base and V 0 bases, and 0 bases lay outside the gene matches. The DNA of the CDR3 is TGTGCCAGCAGTTACTCGACTAGCGGCACAGATACGCAGTATTTT. It codes for CASSYSTSGTDTQYF.

The chain uses TRBV7-8 and TRBJ2-7; unclear D gene. This CDR3 region has 15 residues. The V end was cut by 5 bases, the J end by 0 bases, with 14 bases between. Germline V gene data show CDR1 as SGHVS and CDR2 as FQNEAQ. This CDR3 reads CASSQRRQVSYEQYF. CDR3 bases: TGTGCCAGCAGCCAAAGAAGGCAGGTCTCCTACGAGCAGTACTTC.

The chain combines TRBV4-3 with TRBJ2-3; the D gene is possibly TRBD2 (5 bases). With 2 bases removed from V and 1 base from J, the gap between germline ends came to 7 bases. Germline loops: CDR1 LGHNA, CDR2 YSLEER. The CDR3 covers 14 residues. The chain's CDR3 is CASSQQAGTDTQYF. DNA of the CDR3: TGCGCCAGCAGCCAACAAGCGGGCACAGATACGCAGTATTTT.

The V and J genes are TRBV7-9 and TRBJ1-1; TRBD1 is a possible D gene (5 bases). Trimming removed 0 bases at V and 11 bases at J, with 19 bases between. The CDR3 runs to 15 residues. The V gene's germline CDR1 is SEHNR and CDR2 FQNEAQ (reference sequence). DNA for the CDR3: TGTGCCAGCAGCTTAGCACAGGACCTCCTTAGAGGGGCTTTCTTT. It codes for CASSLAQDLLRGAFF.

This clonotype was detected only a few times. V gene TRBV11-1 combines with J gene TRBJ2-2; TRBD1 is a possible D gene (6 bases). V was cut by 1 base and J by 4 bases, with 10 bases left in between. The germline CDR1 and CDR2 sequences are SGHAT and FQDESV (reference sequence). The CDR3 covers 15 residues. DNA of the CDR3: TGTGCCAGCAGCTTAGTGGTCAGGGGCACCGGGGAGCTGTTTTTT. Translating it yields CASSLVVRGTGELFF.

The V gene is TRBV11-2, the J gene TRBJ2-1, with D possibly being TRBD1 or TRBD2 (5 bases each). CDR1 is SGHAT and CDR2 is FQNNGV in the germline V gene. Trimming shortened V by 4 bases and J by 5 bases, and 15 bases separated the two germline ends. CDR3 length: 15 residues. The CDR3 DNA is TGTGCCAGCAGCTCCGGGACGGGGCGGGACAATGAGCAGTTCTTC. This encodes CASSSGTGRDNEQFF.